The clone carrying this TCR beta chain was counted a few times. What it binds is not known. The CDR3 loop spans 14 amino acids. Germline V lookup: CDR1 SGHNT, CDR2 YYREEE (reference sequence). Losses at the gene ends were 7 bases for V and 3 bases for J; bases not matched to a gene: 3. Sequenced by immunoSEQ multiplex PCR; TCRdb stores in-frame clones only, minus some. This sample yields some 11,000 clones, of which 64% are seen a single time; 15% to 20% belongs to the top ten. This specimen belongs to a study of immune cell composition in non-small cell lung cancer. Across the whole study: Histologic subtype was mainly adenocarcinoma or squamous cell carcinoma.

Broader study findings: Tumour-associated clones >0.5% occurred in approximately 32% of adenocarcinomas, approximately 74% of squamous. Lung squamous cell carcinoma tumours had significantly higher top 10 clone scores and productive clonality than lung adenocarcinoma.

Sequencing was performed on lung tumor tissue. V usage is TRBV5-4 and J usage is TRBJ2-2, with 10 bases lining up with TRBD2. This receptor was taken from a human donor with non-small cell lung cancer. This CDR3 reads CASHGLADTGELFF. In nucleotides, the CDR3 is TGTGCCAGCCACGGACTAGCGGACACCGGGGAGCTGTTTTTT.